This is a list of T cell receptor beta chains from one sample in a study of T cells in Graves' hyperthyroidism and ophthalmopathy. Via MiXCR, TCRdb re-called the multiplex PCR reads, giving one row per CDR3 protein. The table shows about 420,000 distinct CDR3 sequences, with 15% to 18% occurring only once. What was sequenced was blood. All receptors come from a woman aged 18-29 years with Graves' hyperthyroidism. Each CDR3 is given with its conserved first and last residue. D genes are given only for firm matches. Clone size appears in some rows only: once, few, many, or a class for an expanded clone.

v_call: TRBV9; d_call: TRBD2; j_call: TRBJ2-5; clone_size: many; cdr3_aa: CASSVGNSGRRAAFQETQYF; cdr3_nt: TGTGCCAGCAGCGTAGGAAATAGCGGGAGAAGAGCAGCTTTCCAAGAGACCCAGTACTTC
v_call: TRBV5-1; d_call: TRBD2; j_call: TRBJ2-1; clone_size: many; cdr3_aa: CASSLEVLAGAPYNEQFF; cdr3_nt: TGCGCCAGCAGCTTGGAGGTCCTAGCGGGGGCCCCCTACAATGAGCAGTTCTTC
v_call: TRBV24-1; d_call: TRBD1; j_call: TRBJ2-5; clone_size: .; cdr3_aa: CATSGRDRDGETQYF; cdr3_nt: TGTGCCACCAGTGGACGGGACAGGGACGGAGAGACCCAGTACTTC
v_call: TRBV29-1; d_call: .; j_call: TRBJ1-3; clone_size: .; cdr3_aa: CSVNQGNTGNTIYF; cdr3_nt: TGCAGCGTGAATCAGGGAAACACTGGAAACACCATATATTTT
v_call: TRBV18; d_call: TRBD1; j_call: TRBJ2-5; clone_size: many; cdr3_aa: CASSPRYYRGNQETQYF; cdr3_nt: TGTGCCAGCTCACCGCGATACTACAGGGGCAACCAAGAGACCCAGTACTTC
v_call: TRBV7-9; d_call: .; j_call: TRBJ1-6; clone_size: many; cdr3_aa: CASSSGVDSPLHF; cdr3_nt: TGTGCCAGCAGCTCAGGGGTGGATTCACCCCTCCACTTT
v_call: TRBV12-3/TRBV12-4; d_call: TRBD1; j_call: TRBJ2-3; clone_size: many; cdr3_aa: CASSFPPGQGGDTQYF; cdr3_nt: TGTGCCAGCAGTTTCCCCCCGGGACAGGGAGGAGATACGCAGTATTTT
v_call: TRBV6-5; d_call: .; j_call: TRBJ2-7; clone_size: many; cdr3_aa: CASSYSAGRPYEQYF; cdr3_nt: TGTGCCAGCAGTTACTCAGCGGGCCGTCCCTACGAGCAGTACTTC
v_call: TRBV6-9; d_call: TRBD2; j_call: TRBJ2-5; clone_size: .; cdr3_aa: CASSYTTGGPGETQYF; cdr3_nt: TGTGCCAGCAGTTACACAACGGGAGGGCCGGGGGAGACCCAGTACTTC
v_call: TRBV6-5; d_call: .; j_call: TRBJ2-7; clone_size: many; cdr3_aa: CASSYSSSYEQYF; cdr3_nt: TGTGCCAGCAGTTATAGCAGCTCCTACGAGCAGTACTTC
v_call: TRBV6-1; d_call: .; j_call: TRBJ2-5; clone_size: many; cdr3_aa: CASSPASWGFLETQYF; cdr3_nt: TGTGCCAGCAGTCCGGCGTCTTGGGGGTTTTTAGAGACCCAGTACTTC
v_call: TRBV7-2; d_call: .; j_call: TRBJ1-4; clone_size: many; cdr3_aa: CASSQRAGTNEKLFF; cdr3_nt: TGTGCCAGCAGCCAGCGGGCAGGGACTAATGAAAAACTGTTTTTT
v_call: TRBV9; d_call: TRBD2; j_call: TRBJ2-3; clone_size: .; cdr3_aa: CASSEGLAGVQYF; cdr3_nt: TGTGCCAGCAGCGAGGGACTAGCGGGGGTGCAGTATTTT
v_call: TRBV6-1; d_call: .; j_call: TRBJ2-1; clone_size: many; cdr3_aa: CASSEADWGGPWNEQFF; cdr3_nt: TGTGCCAGCAGTGAAGCCGACTGGGGGGGCCCGTGGAATGAGCAGTTCTTC
v_call: TRBV6-1; d_call: TRBD1; j_call: TRBJ1-5; clone_size: many; cdr3_aa: CASRQTGNPNQPQHF; cdr3_nt: TGTGCCAGCAGACAGACAGGGAACCCCAATCAGCCCCAGCATTTT
v_call: TRBV2; d_call: .; j_call: TRBJ2-7; clone_size: many; cdr3_aa: CASSERRYYEQYF; cdr3_nt: TGTGCCAGCAGTGAACGGCGATACTACGAGCAGTACTTC
v_call: TRBV12-3/TRBV12-4; d_call: .; j_call: TRBJ2-7; clone_size: many; cdr3_aa: CASSPSNRVYHYEQYF; cdr3_nt: TGTGCCAGCAGCCCGTCTAACAGGGTCTACCACTACGAGCAGTACTTC
v_call: TRBV28; d_call: .; j_call: TRBJ2-5; clone_size: many; cdr3_aa: CASSLGGGLGTQYF; cdr3_nt: TGTGCCAGCAGTTTAGGCGGGGGCCTAGGGACCCAGTACTTC
v_call: TRBV6-1; d_call: TRBD2; j_call: TRBJ2-7; clone_size: many; cdr3_aa: CASSPEAPAFALAGSYEQYF; cdr3_nt: TGTGCCAGCAGTCCCGAGGCCCCTGCATTTGCACTAGCGGGCTCCTACGAGCAGTACTTC
v_call: TRBV11-1; d_call: TRBD2; j_call: TRBJ2-7; clone_size: many; cdr3_aa: CASSEPRLAASYEQYF; cdr3_nt: TGTGCCAGCAGCGAACCCCGACTAGCGGCGTCCTACGAGCAGTACTTC
v_call: TRBV13; d_call: TRBD2; j_call: TRBJ2-1; clone_size: .; cdr3_aa: CASSVATGGANEQFF; cdr3_nt: TGTGCCAGCAGCGTAGCTACGGGAGGGGCCAATGAGCAGTTCTTC
v_call: TRBV7-2; d_call: TRBD2; j_call: TRBJ2-7; clone_size: many; cdr3_aa: CASSYSTSGRGEQYF; cdr3_nt: TGTGCCAGCAGCTACTCTACTAGCGGGAGGGGCGAGCAGTACTTC
v_call: TRBV7-9; d_call: .; j_call: TRBJ1-1; clone_size: many; cdr3_aa: CASSLGVGTEAFF; cdr3_nt: TGTGCCAGCAGCTTGGGAGTGGGCACTGAAGCTTTCTTT
v_call: TRBV9; d_call: .; j_call: TRBJ2-3; clone_size: .; cdr3_aa: CASATAASTDTQYF; cdr3_nt: TGTGCCAGCGCGACGGCCGCTAGCACAGATACGCAGTATTTT
v_call: TRBV2; d_call: TRBD1; j_call: TRBJ2-5; clone_size: .; cdr3_aa: CASSTMMGTGTQETQYF; cdr3_nt: TGTGCCAGCAGTACAATGATGGGGACAGGGACCCAAGAGACCCAGTACTTC
v_call: TRBV7-2; d_call: TRBD2; j_call: TRBJ2-1; clone_size: many; cdr3_aa: CASSSRSSGRDEQFF; cdr3_nt: TGTGCCAGCAGCTCCCGATCTAGCGGACGGGATGAGCAGTTCTTC
v_call: TRBV12-3/TRBV12-4; d_call: .; j_call: TRBJ1-5; clone_size: .; cdr3_aa: CASSPRTDQPQHF; cdr3_nt: TGTGCCAGCAGTCCTCGGACAGATCAGCCCCAGCATTTT
v_call: TRBV9; d_call: .; j_call: TRBJ2-2; clone_size: few; cdr3_aa: CASSVFTGELFF; cdr3_nt: TGTGCCAGCAGCGTTTTCACCGGGGAGCTGTTTTTT
v_call: TRBV12-3/TRBV12-4; d_call: TRBD1; j_call: TRBJ2-1; clone_size: many; cdr3_aa: CASSLGGTGGPLIAGAYNEQFF; cdr3_nt: TGTGCCAGCAGTTTAGGCGGGACAGGGGGTCCGTTGATAGCGGGTGCCTACAATGAGCAGTTCTTC
v_call: TRBV29-1; d_call: TRBD1; j_call: TRBJ2-5; clone_size: .; cdr3_aa: CSVDRQGYQETQYF; cdr3_nt: TGCAGCGTTGACAGACAGGGGTACCAAGAGACCCAGTACTTC
v_call: TRBV6-1; d_call: .; j_call: TRBJ1-5; clone_size: many; cdr3_aa: CASSAGFRQPQHF; cdr3_nt: TGTGCCAGCAGTGCAGGCTTCAGGCAGCCCCAGCATTTT
v_call: TRBV15; d_call: .; j_call: TRBJ2-1; clone_size: many; cdr3_aa: CATSSFPRNEQFF; cdr3_nt: TGTGCCACCAGCTCCTTCCCGCGGAATGAGCAGTTCTTC
v_call: TRBV6-1; d_call: .; j_call: TRBJ1-2; clone_size: many; cdr3_aa: CASSSPTVGAGYGYTF; cdr3_nt: TGTGCCAGCAGTTCCCCGACGGTAGGGGCGGGATATGGCTACACCTTC
v_call: TRBV4-1; d_call: .; j_call: TRBJ1-1; clone_size: many; cdr3_aa: CASSPDNTEAFF; cdr3_nt: TGCGCCAGCAGCCCAGATAACACTGAAGCTTTCTTT
v_call: TRBV7-9; d_call: .; j_call: TRBJ1-2; clone_size: .; cdr3_aa: CASGKDYGYTF; cdr3_nt: TGTGCCAGCGGCAAGGATTATGGCTACACCTTC
v_call: TRBV6-1; d_call: .; j_call: TRBJ2-7; clone_size: few; cdr3_aa: CASTSGGESSYEQYF; cdr3_nt: TGTGCCAGCACCAGTGGCGGGGAAAGCTCCTACGAGCAGTACTTC
v_call: TRBV12-3/TRBV12-4; d_call: TRBD2; j_call: TRBJ2-1; clone_size: many; cdr3_aa: CASSSRSGSRSYNEQFF; cdr3_nt: TGTGCCAGCAGTTCCCGTAGCGGGAGTCGTTCCTACAATGAGCAGTTCTTC
v_call: TRBV7-2; d_call: .; j_call: TRBJ2-7; clone_size: many; cdr3_aa: CASSLPSRGSSYEQYF; cdr3_nt: TGTGCCAGCAGCTTACCATCTCGGGGAAGCTCCTACGAGCAGTACTTC
v_call: TRBV30; d_call: TRBD2; j_call: TRBJ2-3; clone_size: many; cdr3_aa: CAWSVLAGDTDTQYF; cdr3_nt: TGTGCCTGGAGTGTGCTAGCGGGAGACACAGATACGCAGTATTTT
v_call: TRBV6-5; d_call: .; j_call: TRBJ2-7; clone_size: few; cdr3_aa: CASSYSPEQLTYEQYF; cdr3_nt: TGTGCCAGCAGTTACTCGCCGGAACAGCTTACCTACGAGCAGTACTTC
v_call: TRBV20-1; d_call: TRBD1; j_call: TRBJ2-1; clone_size: .; cdr3_aa: CSARDYGTGDFNEQFF; cdr3_nt: TGCAGTGCTAGAGATTATGGGACAGGGGATTTCAATGAGCAGTTCTTC
v_call: TRBV11-3; d_call: .; j_call: TRBJ1-5; clone_size: .; cdr3_aa: CASSRRAADQPQHF; cdr3_nt: TGTGCCAGCAGCAGGAGGGCAGCAGATCAGCCCCAGCATTTT
v_call: TRBV6-1; d_call: .; j_call: TRBJ1-4; clone_size: many; cdr3_aa: CASSVDTGTGNEKLFF; cdr3_nt: TGTGCCAGCAGTGTTGATACAGGGACGGGTAATGAAAAACTGTTTTTT
v_call: TRBV18; d_call: .; j_call: TRBJ2-7; clone_size: many; cdr3_aa: CASSPPSSQVHEQYF; cdr3_nt: TGTGCCAGCTCACCACCTTCATCCCAAGTCCACGAGCAGTACTTC
v_call: TRBV30; d_call: .; j_call: TRBJ2-3; clone_size: few; cdr3_aa: CTWSGRAKDTQYF; cdr3_nt: TGTACCTGGAGTGGGAGAGCAAAAGATACGCAGTATTTT
v_call: TRBV28; d_call: .; j_call: TRBJ1-4; clone_size: many; cdr3_aa: CASSFATNEKLFF; cdr3_nt: TGCGCCAGCAGCTTCGCAACTAATGAAAAACTGTTTTTT
v_call: TRBV12-3/TRBV12-4; d_call: TRBD1; j_call: TRBJ1-4; clone_size: few; cdr3_aa: CASNDRGNSGNEKLFF; cdr3_nt: TGTGCCAGCAACGACAGGGGGAATTCGGGTAATGAAAAACTGTTTTTT
v_call: TRBV30; d_call: .; j_call: TRBJ1-3; clone_size: .; cdr3_aa: CAGALSGNTIYF; cdr3_nt: TGTGCCGGGGCCCTCTCTGGAAACACCATATATTTT
v_call: TRBV2; d_call: TRBD2; j_call: TRBJ2-1; clone_size: .; cdr3_aa: CASIRWGTSGRGYNEQFF; cdr3_nt: TGTGCCAGCATCAGATGGGGGACTAGCGGGAGGGGCTACAATGAGCAGTTCTTC
v_call: TRBV7-3; d_call: .; j_call: TRBJ2-1; clone_size: many; cdr3_aa: CASRQGGPNREQFF; cdr3_nt: TGTGCCAGCAGACAGGGGGGGCCCAACAGGGAGCAGTTCTTC
v_call: TRBV7-9; d_call: .; j_call: TRBJ2-7; clone_size: many; cdr3_aa: CASTPSPYEQYF; cdr3_nt: TGTGCCAGCACTCCCTCGCCCTACGAGCAGTACTTC
v_call: TRBV2; d_call: .; j_call: TRBJ1-2; clone_size: many; cdr3_aa: CASSEWRANYGYTF; cdr3_nt: TGTGCCAGCAGTGAATGGAGGGCTAACTATGGCTACACCTTC
v_call: TRBV6-1; d_call: TRBD2; j_call: TRBJ2-2; clone_size: .; cdr3_aa: CASSSLKLAGHTGELFF; cdr3_nt: TGTGCCAGCAGTTCCCTCAAACTAGCGGGGCACACCGGGGAGCTGTTTTTT
v_call: TRBV6-1; d_call: TRBD2; j_call: TRBJ2-3; clone_size: many; cdr3_aa: CASRERLADSTDTQYF; cdr3_nt: TGTGCCAGCAGGGAACGACTAGCGGATAGCACAGATACGCAGTATTTT
v_call: TRBV3-1; d_call: .; j_call: TRBJ2-7; clone_size: many; cdr3_aa: CASSQDNLYSYEQYF; cdr3_nt: TGTGCCAGCAGCCAAGATAACTTGTACTCCTACGAGCAGTACTTC
v_call: TRBV6-2/TRBV6-3; d_call: .; j_call: TRBJ1-5; clone_size: .; cdr3_aa: CASSGETFQPQHF; cdr3_nt: TGTGCCAGCAGTGGCGAGACATTTCAGCCCCAGCATTTT